Given below is one TCR beta chain in context. This sample was taken from a study of blood T cell repertoires in COVID-19. The overall study: COVID-19 samples collected from the United States, Italy and Spain covered acute and convalescent phases. T cells, B-cell-depleted T cells, or PBMCs provided the cDNA or gDNA that served as material.

This CDR3 contains 14 residues. V lost 4 bases, J lost 2 bases, and 3 bases stayed unmatched. Per germline, CDR1 SEHNR and CDR2 FQNEAQ (reference sequence). Authors' methods: Amplifying reference gene primers gave estimates of nucleated cell counts. TCRdb's table, derived via immunoSEQ multiplex PCR, lists solely in-frame clones and lacks some. The D gene and trimming were derived from the DNA, and the V and J assignments and clone size from that table. The table lists about 52,000 clones, around 86% of them singletons. This sequence joins TRBV7-9 and TRBJ1-2; 8 bases fit TRBD1. The source is a man between 65 and 79 years old with acute or convalescent COVID-19. Material: peripheral blood. As DNA, the CDR3 is TGTGCCAGCAGCTCGACAGGGGCAAACTATGGCTACACCTTC. Translation gives CASSSTGANYGYTF.